The sequence of this TCR beta chain was determined in a study of radiation and T cells in renal cell carcinoma. Whole-study results and caveats: From baseline, blood top tumor clonotypes peaked at 2 weeks post-radiation.

Turning to this clone: The antigen remains unidentified.

Produced via immunoSEQ multiplex PCR; TCRdb's table is partial and in-frame only. Of about 140,000 clones in the sample, about 88% were seen once. Documented time point: blood 4 weeks post-SBRT, at nephrectomy. Treatment specified: 15 Gy SBRT to primary tumor, nephrectomy 4 weeks later. Serial blood draws occurred at baseline and 2 and 4 weeks post-SBRT. The patient's renal cell carcinoma had clear cell pathology. Trimming removed 4 bases at V and 2 bases at J, with 11 bases between. CDR3 length equals 14 residues. Germline-derived CDR1 and CDR2 are SGDLS and YYNGEE. The source of this sequence is a woman in her forties or fifties with renal cell carcinoma. The rearrangement links TRBV9 to TRBJ2-3; D ambiguous. The material sequenced was blood, taken from a patient whose treatment included radiotherapy and nephrectomy. CDR3 in DNA: TGTGCCAGCAGCCCACGGAGTTACACAGATACGCAGTATTTT. Protein sequence: CASSPRSYTDTQYF.